The source of this T cell receptor beta chain is a study of blood T cells in healthy people across ages. Primers used in a second PCR of roughly 6 to 12 cycles were a sample-barcoded 5' primer and a J-beta primer mix. TCRdb re-called the 5' RACE reads through MiXCR, storing one row per CDR3 protein. The sample carries 750,000 to 950,000 distinct CDR3 sequences, 29% recorded once. This clonotype was detected only a few times. V was clipped by 4 bases and J by 10 bases; unmatched bases: 8. This CDR3 contains 16 residues. Germline CDR1 reads SGHTA; CDR2 reads FQGNSA. Each sample gave at least 6.5 million isolated PBMCs. This sample also appeared in a second study, on T cells of mothers and their children. From that paper: Every mother produced more than 8 million TCR beta CDR3 reads, whereas every child provided 3 million to 3.5 million. Related mother-child pairs shared slightly more overlap than unrelated pairs, but the difference was non-significant.

J is TRBJ1-6 and V is TRBV7-2, with 12 bases matching TRBD1. This clonotype was obtained from a middle-aged woman in good health. The sequencing input was blood. CDR3 loop: CASSWVGTGGASPLHF. The CDR3 DNA follows: TGTGCCAGCAGCTGGGTTGGGACAGGGGGCGCCTCACCCCTCCACTTT. Based on the CDR3 plus reference TRBV7-2 and TRBJ1-6, the full variable domain is GAGVSQSPSNKVTEKGKDVELRCDPISGHTALYWYRQSLGQGLEFLIYFQGNSAPDKSGLPSDRFSAERTGGSVSTLTIQRTQQEDSAVYLCASSWVGTGGASPLHFGNGTRLTVT.